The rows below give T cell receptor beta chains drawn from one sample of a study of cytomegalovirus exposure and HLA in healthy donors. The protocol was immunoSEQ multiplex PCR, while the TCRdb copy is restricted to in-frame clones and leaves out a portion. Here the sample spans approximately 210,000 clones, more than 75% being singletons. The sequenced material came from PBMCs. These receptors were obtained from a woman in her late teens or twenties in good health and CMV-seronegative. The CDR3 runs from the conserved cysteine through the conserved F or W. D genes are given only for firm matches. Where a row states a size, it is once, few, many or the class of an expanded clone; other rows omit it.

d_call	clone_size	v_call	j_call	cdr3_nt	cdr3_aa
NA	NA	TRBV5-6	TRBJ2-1	TGTGCCAGCAGCCTCGTGCGGGGCTACTACAATGAGCAGTTCTTC	CASSLVRGYYNEQFF
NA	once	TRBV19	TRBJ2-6	TGTGCCACCTGGGGCCCTCTTGAGGCCAACGTCCTGACTTTC	CATWGPLEANVLTF
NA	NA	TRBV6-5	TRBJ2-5	TGTGCCAGCAGATACTCACAGGGAACGATTCAAGAGACCCAGTACTTC	CASRYSQGTIQETQYF
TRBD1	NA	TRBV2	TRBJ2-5	TGTGCCATCAATCCGGACAGGGGGCAAGAGACCCAGTACTTC	CAINPDRGQETQYF
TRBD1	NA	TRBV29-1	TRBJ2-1	TGCAGCGTTGAAGATCGGGACAGGAACAACAATGAGCAGTTCTTC	CSVEDRDRNNNEQFF
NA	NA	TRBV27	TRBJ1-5	TGTGCCAGCAGTTTCGGCAGGGGACCTTATAGCAATCAGCCCCAGCATTTT	CASSFGRGPYSNQPQHF
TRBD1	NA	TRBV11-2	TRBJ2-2	TGTGCCAGCAGCTCAGTAACTCGGGACAGGGGAACCGGGGAGCTGTTTTTT	CASSSVTRDRGTGELFF
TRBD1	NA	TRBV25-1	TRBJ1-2	TGTGCCAGCAGTGCGTCGTTGGACAGGCGTCTATCTGGCTACACCTTC	CASSASLDRRLSGYTF
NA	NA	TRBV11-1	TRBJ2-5	TGTGCCAGCAGCTTAGTTTCGCCGGGGGAGACCCAGTACTTC	CASSLVSPGETQYF
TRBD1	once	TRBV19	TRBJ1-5	TGTGCCAGTAGTACTAACAGGGGGCTTCAGCCCCAGCATTTT	CASSTNRGLQPQHF
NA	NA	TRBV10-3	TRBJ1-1	TGTGCCATCAGTGAAGGCGGAATCATGAACACTGAAGCTTTCTTT	CAISEGGIMNTEAFF
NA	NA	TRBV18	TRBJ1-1	TGTGCCAGCTCACCAACAGCGAACACTGAAGCTTTCTTT	CASSPTANTEAFF
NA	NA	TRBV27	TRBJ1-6	TGTGCCAGCAGTGGGGAGGGCAGATTGAATTCACCCCTCCACTTT	CASSGEGRLNSPLHF
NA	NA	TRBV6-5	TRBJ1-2	TGTGCCAGCAGTTACCCCCAGGGAAGGAAACCCACCTTC	CASSYPQGRKPTF
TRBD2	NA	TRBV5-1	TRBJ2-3	TGCGCCAGCAGAAGAACGACTAGCGGGGGGGCTGGCTCCACGCAGTATTTT	CASRRTTSGGAGSTQYF
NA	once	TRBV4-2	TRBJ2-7	TGTGCCAGCAGCCAAGATCAGGGAATGGGGTCCGACGAGCAGTACTTC	CASSQDQGMGSDEQYF
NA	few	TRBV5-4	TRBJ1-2	TGTGCCAGCAGCTTGGTAGCTGGGGCGAACTATGGCTACACCTTC	CASSLVAGANYGYTF
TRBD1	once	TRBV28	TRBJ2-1	TGTGCCAGCAGGGAACCGGGACAGACTATCAATGAGCAGTTCTTC	CASREPGQTINEQFF
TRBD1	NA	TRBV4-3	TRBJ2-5	TGCGCCAGCAGCCAAGGGCTGGACAGGTTGGGAGAGACCCAGTACTTC	CASSQGLDRLGETQYF
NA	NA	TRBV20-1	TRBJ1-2	TGCAGTGCTAGGAGGTCCTATGGCTACACCTTC	CSARRSYGYTF
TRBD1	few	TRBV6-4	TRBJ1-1	TGTGCCAGCAGTGACGGGACAGAGAACACTGAAGCTTTCTTT	CASSDGTENTEAFF
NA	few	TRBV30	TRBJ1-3	TGTGCCTGGAGTAACGGGGGTATTGGAAACACCATATATTTT	CAWSNGGIGNTIYF
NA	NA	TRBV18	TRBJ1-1	TGTGCCAGCTCACCACAAGGGGTCACTGAAGCTTTCTTT	CASSPQGVTEAFF
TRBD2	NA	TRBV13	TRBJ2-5	TGTGCCAGCACCTCTAGCGGGGGGGTTCAAGAGACCCAGTACTTC	CASTSSGGVQETQYF
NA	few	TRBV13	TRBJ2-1	TGTGCCAGCTCCCCGGGGATAGCGTCCAATGAGCAGTTCTTC	CASSPGIASNEQFF
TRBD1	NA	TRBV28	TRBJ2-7	TGTGCCAGCACCACAGGGGGCTACTACGAGCAGTACTTC	CASTTGGYYEQYF
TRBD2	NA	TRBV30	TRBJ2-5	TGTGCCTGGAGCCCGGGACTAGCGGGAGTAGAGACCCAGTACTTC	CAWSPGLAGVETQYF
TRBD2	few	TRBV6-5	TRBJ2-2	TGTGCCAGCAGTTACAGCGGGGAGCTCACCGGGGAGCTGTTTTTT	CASSYSGELTGELFF
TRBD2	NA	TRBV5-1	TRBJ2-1	TGCGCCAGCAGCCCGGGACTAGCGGGAGTCAATGAGCAGTTCTTC	CASSPGLAGVNEQFF
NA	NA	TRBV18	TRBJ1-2	TGTGCCAGCTCACTGGACCGGGGCTATGGCTACACCTTC	CASSLDRGYGYTF
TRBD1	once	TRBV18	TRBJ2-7	TGTGCCAGCTCAGGCCGGGACAGGGACCCTATCAACCCCTCCTACGAGCAGTACTTC	CASSGRDRDPINPSYEQYF
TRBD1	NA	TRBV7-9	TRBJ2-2	TGTGCCAGCAGCTTTACACCCACAGGGGGACCGAACACCGGGGAGCTGTTTTTT	CASSFTPTGGPNTGELFF
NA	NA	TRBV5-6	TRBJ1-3	TGTGCCAGCAGTTACCTTAGGGGAAATCCAGGAAACACCATATATTTT	CASSYLRGNPGNTIYF
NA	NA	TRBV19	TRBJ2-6	TGTGCCAGTAGTATAGGGAGAGTAGGCTCTGGGGCCAACGTCCTGACTTTC	CASSIGRVGSGANVLTF
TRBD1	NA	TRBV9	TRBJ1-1	TGTGCCAGCAGCGTGACAGGGTTCGGGAACACTGAAGCTTTCTTT	CASSVTGFGNTEAFF
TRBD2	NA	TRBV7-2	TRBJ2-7	TGTGCCAGCAGACTAGGAGGCACTAGCGGGAGTTACGAGCAGTACTTC	CASRLGGTSGSYEQYF
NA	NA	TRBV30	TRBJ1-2	TGTGCCTGGAGTGTACAGCACCACTATGGCTACACCTTC	CAWSVQHHYGYTF
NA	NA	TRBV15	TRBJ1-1	TGTGCCACCAGCAGAGATAAAGGGGAGGGGGGTAACACTGAAGCTTTCTTT	CATSRDKGEGGNTEAFF
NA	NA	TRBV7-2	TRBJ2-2	TGTGCCAGCAGCTTACTGAACACCGGGGAGCTGTTTTTT	CASSLLNTGELFF
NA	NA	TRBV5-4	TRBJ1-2	TGTGCCAGCAGCCAACTAGGCTATGGCTACACCTTC	CASSQLGYGYTF
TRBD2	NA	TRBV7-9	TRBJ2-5	TGTTCCAGCAGCTCCTGGACTAGTGTTGGCGAGACCCAGTACTTC	CSSSSWTSVGETQYF
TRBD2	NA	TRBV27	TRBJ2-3	TGTGCCAGCAGTTTAACCTGGGGGGGACTAGCGATAGATACGCAGTATTTT	CASSLTWGGLAIDTQYF
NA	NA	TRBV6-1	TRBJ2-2	TGTGCCAGCAGTGAAGGTGCTAGGCGCACCGGGGAGCTGTTTTTT	CASSEGARRTGELFF
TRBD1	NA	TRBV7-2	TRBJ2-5	TGTGCCAGCAGCCGACAGACAGGGGGAGAGACCCAGTACTTC	CASSRQTGGETQYF